These T cell receptor beta chains were read from a single sample in a study of blood T cell repertoires in COVID-19. Sequencing was performed with immunoSEQ multiplex PCR; in TCRdb, only in-frame clones are kept and a portion is missing. Of more than 60,000 clones listed, about nine tenths are singletons. Material for sequencing was peripheral blood. The receptors come from a woman aged 60 to 75 with COVID-19, enrolled during active disease. Each CDR3 is given with its conserved first and last residue. A D gene is named only where the DNA matches it firmly. For some rows the clone size is stated as once, few or many, or as a class when expanded; others skip it.

J: TRBJ2-7; D: .; V: TRBV19; size: .; CDR3: CASSSGQTLYYEQYF; DNA: TGTGCCAGTAGCTCCGGACAGACCTTATACTACGAGCAGTACTTC
J: TRBJ1-1; D: TRBD1; V: TRBV6-5; size: .; CDR3: CASRPGTDMNTEAFF; DNA: TGTGCCAGCAGACCCGGGACAGATATGAACACTGAAGCTTTCTTT
J: TRBJ2-1; D: TRBD1; V: TRBV2; size: .; CDR3: CASSGGGQYNEQFF; DNA: TGTGCCAGCAGTGGAGGGGGACAGTACAATGAGCAGTTCTTC
J: TRBJ2-7; D: .; V: TRBV6-5; size: few; CDR3: CASSYGPAGLGYEQYF; DNA: TGTGCCAGCAGTTACGGCCCCGCGGGATTGGGGTACGAGCAGTACTTC
J: TRBJ2-1; D: TRBD2; V: TRBV7-9; size: .; CDR3: CASSRTSGGLNEQFF; DNA: TGTGCCAGCAGTCGGACTAGCGGGGGGCTCAATGAGCAGTTCTTC
J: TRBJ1-4; D: .; V: TRBV3-1/TRBV3-2; size: .; CDR3: CASSQPGPEEKLFF; DNA: TGTGCCAGCAGCCAACCAGGGCCCGAGGAAAAACTGTTTTTT
J: TRBJ2-1; D: TRBD2; V: TRBV28; size: .; CDR3: CATQWGEGGKYNEQFF; DNA: TGTGCCACCCAGTGGGGGGAGGGAGGGAAGTACAATGAGCAGTTCTTC
J: TRBJ2-7; D: TRBD2; V: TRBV7-2; size: .; CDR3: CASSFGLAEAYEQYF; DNA: TGTGCCAGCAGCTTCGGACTAGCGGAAGCCTACGAGCAGTACTTC
J: TRBJ1-4; D: .; V: TRBV12-3/TRBV12-4; size: once; CDR3: CASSFQGREKLFF; DNA: TGTGCCAGCAGTTTTCAGGGAAGGGAAAAACTGTTTTTT
J: TRBJ1-5; D: TRBD1; V: TRBV6-2/TRBV6-3; size: .; CDR3: CASSPGQVSNQPQHF; DNA: TGTGCCAGCAGCCCCGGACAGGTTAGCAATCAGCCCCAGCATTTT
J: TRBJ2-1; D: TRBD2; V: TRBV11-2; size: .; CDR3: CASSLRAGYAFF; DNA: TGTGCCAGCAGCTTAAGAGCGGGGTACGCGTTCTTC
J: TRBJ1-3; D: TRBD1; V: TRBV2; size: .; CDR3: CASRGTDSGNTIYF; DNA: TGTGCCAGCAGAGGGACAGACTCTGGAAACACCATATATTTT
J: TRBJ2-7; D: .; V: TRBV7-9; size: .; CDR3: CASSHRDSYEQYF; DNA: TGTGCCAGCAGCCACAGGGACTCCTACGAGCAGTACTTC
J: TRBJ2-2; D: TRBD2; V: TRBV18; size: .; CDR3: CASSFGEGPTGELFF; DNA: TGTGCCAGCTCGTTTGGGGAGGGACCTACCGGGGAGCTGTTTTTT
J: TRBJ1-3; D: .; V: TRBV6-6; size: .; CDR3: CASSPQVSGNTIYF; DNA: TGTGCCAGCAGTCCGCAGGTCTCTGGAAACACCATATATTTT
J: TRBJ1-5; D: .; V: TRBV27; size: .; CDR3: CASSFAGNQPQHF; DNA: TGTGCCAGCAGTTTTGCGGGGAATCAGCCCCAGCATTTT
J: TRBJ1-1; D: .; V: TRBV19; size: .; CDR3: CASSNTVGGTEAFF; DNA: TGTGCCAGTAGTAATACAGTTGGTGGCACTGAAGCTTTCTTT
J: TRBJ1-2; D: .; V: TRBV7-9; size: .; CDR3: CASSLNGFASWPF; DNA: TGTGCCAGCAGCTTAAACGGGTTTGCCTCATGGCCCTTC
J: TRBJ2-5; D: TRBD2; V: TRBV7-9; size: .; CDR3: CASSPLPILAAGETQYF; DNA: TGTGCCAGCAGCCCACTCCCTATACTAGCGGCGGGAGAGACCCAGTACTTC
J: TRBJ2-2; D: TRBD1; V: TRBV5-1; size: .; CDR3: CASSFVTGANTGELFF; DNA: TGCGCCAGCAGCTTCGTGACAGGGGCGAACACCGGGGAGCTGTTTTTT
J: TRBJ2-7; D: TRBD2; V: TRBV19; size: .; CDR3: CASSTPTSGSLYEQYF; DNA: TGTGCCAGTAGTACTCCGACTAGCGGGAGTCTCTACGAGCAGTACTTC
J: TRBJ1-5; D: .; V: TRBV23-1; size: .; CDR3: CASSPAGNSNQPQHF; DNA: TGCGCCAGCAGTCCCGCAGGGAATAGCAATCAGCCCCAGCATTTT
J: TRBJ1-5; D: .; V: TRBV5-8; size: .; CDR3: CASSLGQFTSQPQHF; DNA: TGTGCCAGCAGCTTGGGACAGTTTACGAGTCAGCCCCAGCATTTT
J: TRBJ1-6; D: TRBD1; V: TRBV5-1; size: .; CDR3: CASSKDRGRDSPLHF; DNA: TGCGCCAGCAGCAAGGACAGGGGGCGAGATTCACCCCTCCACTTT
J: TRBJ2-7; D: TRBD1; V: TRBV2; size: .; CDR3: CASGETGYLYEQYF; DNA: TGTGCCAGCGGGGAGACAGGGTATCTATACGAGCAGTACTTC